This TCR beta chain was captured by sequencing in a study of T cells in Graves' hyperthyroidism and ophthalmopathy. The J segment lost 0 bases and the V segment lost 4 bases, leaving 5 bases of the junction unmatched. This CDR3 is built from 15 residues. The germline V gene encodes CDR1 SGHTA and CDR2 FQGNSA. There were TCR beta CDR3 regions amplified from RNA transcripts. During a first-round RT-PCR of the TCR CDR3, the HTBI primer set was used. TCRdb re-called the multiplex PCR reads through MiXCR, storing one row per CDR3 protein. This table holds some 510,000 distinct CDR3 sequences, 46% found once.

The clonotype comes from a woman aged 18-35 years with Graves' hyperthyroidism. This rearrangement joins TRBV7-2 to TRBJ2-7; 8 bases fit TRBD1. Sequencing was performed on peripheral blood or thyroid tissue (not recorded which). CDR3 sequence: CASSSGGTGSYEQYF. CDR3 nucleotide sequence: TGTGCCAGCAGCTCAGGTGGGACAGGCTCCTACGAGCAGTACTTC.